These 21 T cell receptor beta chains were sequenced from one sample in a study of T cell responses to AZD1222 COVID-19 vaccine. Some clones are missing from TCRdb's copy, which holds only in-frame ones; the method was immunoSEQ multiplex PCR. The sample lists around 150,000 clones; more than 75% were seen once. The sample consisted of peripheral blood, taken on day 0 of AZD1222 vaccination. Every receptor here comes from an adult in good health.

The chain recombines TRBV6-2 or TRBV6-3 with TRBJ2-3; 10 nucleotides line up with TRBD2. The CDR3 consists of 18 residues. CDR1 is MNHEY, CDR2 SVGEGT, per germline. V was pared by 3 bases and J by 6 bases, with 15 bases of the junction left unmatched. In nucleotides, the CDR3 is TGTGCCAGCAGTTATCCTCACGGAGCGGGAGGGCCTAGTGATACGCAGTATTTT. This gives the protein CASSYPHGAGGPSDTQYF.

The chain combines TRBV7-2 with TRBJ1-2; no reliable D call. Trimming shortened V by 3 bases and J by 5 bases, and 10 bases separated the two germline ends. The germline gives CDR1 SGHTA, CDR2 FQGNSA. The CDR3 totals 13 residues. The CDR3 sequence: CASSFDGPYGYTF. In DNA form, the CDR3 reads TGTGCCAGCAGCTTCGACGGACCTTATGGCTACACCTTC.

The V gene is TRBV24-1, the J gene TRBJ2-3; perhaps TRBD1 as D (6 bases). The CDR3 spans 15 residues. CDR1 and CDR2 from the germline V gene are KGHDR and SFDVKD. V dropped 5 bases and J dropped 5 bases, with 16 bases sitting between them. The CDR3 reads CATSAHSPTGDTQYF. The CDR3 DNA follows: TGTGCCACCAGTGCTCATTCACCGACAGGAGATACGCAGTATTTT.

This chain uses TRBV4-3 with TRBJ1-5; D might be TRBD1 (5 bases). The germline V gene has CDR1 LGHNA and CDR2 YSLEER. CDR3 length equals 15 residues. Trimming left V 0 bases short and J 6 bases short, with 12 bases between. The CDR3 loop reads CASSQDWRGGQPQHF. The CDR3 bases are TGCGCCAGCAGCCAAGATTGGAGGGGTGGTCAGCCCCAGCATTTT.

The chain is built from TRBV13 and TRBJ2-1, with TRBD2 matching over 14 bases. Per the germline V gene, CDR1 is PRHDT and CDR2 is FYEKMQ (reference sequence). V trimming: 6 bases; J trimming: 12 bases; junction bases outside the gene matches: 10. CDR3 length: 15 amino acids. The CDR3 spells CASSYWTSGRPGQFF. CDR3 in DNA: TGTGCCAGCAGTTATTGGACTAGCGGGAGGCCCGGGCAGTTCTTC. The variable domain in full, with the rest retrieved from reference TRBV13 and TRBJ2-1, is AAGVIQSPRHLIKEKRETATLKCYPIPRHDTVYWYQQGPGQDPQFLISFYEKMQSDKGSIPDRFSAQQFSDYHSELNMSSLELGDSALYFCASSYWTSGRPGQFFGPGTRLTVL.

This chain links TRBV9 with TRBJ2-1; 9 nucleotides match TRBD2. The germline gives CDR1 SGDLS, CDR2 YYNGEE. The CDR3 contains 15 residues. The V gene end was trimmed by 0 bases and the J gene end by 8 bases; junction bases not matched to a gene: 6. CDR3 residues: CASSVGGRALDEQFF. The CDR3 coding sequence is TGTGCCAGCAGCGTAGGCGGGAGGGCCTTGGATGAGCAGTTCTTC. Filled out from reference TRBV9 and TRBJ2-1, the complete variable domain reads DSGVTQTPKHLITATGQRVTLRCSPRSGDLSVYWYQQSLDQGLQFLIQYYNGEERAKGNILERFSAQQFPDLHSELNLSSLELGDSALYFCASSVGGRALDEQFFGPGTRLTVL.

In regard to this clone: Other DNA sequences in this specimen translate into the identical CDR3. This sequence joins TRBV28 and TRBJ1-2, with a weak D call TRBD1 (5 bases). Germline V gene data show CDR1 as MDHEN and CDR2 as SYDVKM. CDR3 length: 11 amino acids. V was shortened by 5 bases and J by 4 bases, with 5 bases between the two germline ends. The CDR3 DNA follows: TGTGCCAGCAGTCAGGGCTATGGCTACACCTTC. Encoded protein: CASSQGYGYTF.

The genes are TRBV21-1 and TRBJ2-7; the table's D gene call, TRBD1, was not cross checked with the DNA. TRBV21-1 is recorded as a pseudogene. This CDR3 spans 11 amino acids. The CDR3 DNA is TGTGCCAGCAGCAACATCTACGAGCAGTACTTC. Translation gives CASSNIYEQYF.

The chain uses TRBV21-1 and TRBJ1-1. TRBV21-1 is shown as a pseudogene. This CDR3 has 23 amino acids. The DNA of the CDR3 is TGTGCCAGCAGCCCTGTTCCGGGCACCGGTGGAGCCACGACTCATGATATGAACACTGAAGCTTTCTTT. It encodes CASSPVPGTGGATTHDMNTEAFF.

J is TRBJ2-7 and V is TRBV28; the D is unclear. Germline CDR1 is MDHEN and CDR2 is SYDVKM. Trimming stripped 5 bases from V and 3 bases from J, with 5 bases between. The CDR3 consists of 11 residues. CDR3 bases: TGTGCCAGCAGTCCGGACTACGAGCAGTACTTC. Translated, it gives CASSPDYEQYF.

This clone appeared a few times. The chain carries TRBV4-1 and TRBJ2-2, with TRBD1 as a possible D gene (5 bases). This CDR3 region has 13 residues. The germline gives CDR1 MGHRA, CDR2 YSYEKL. V was pared by 4 bases and J by 4 bases, with 7 bases between. The chain's CDR3 is CASSPRVTGELFF. CDR3 in DNA: TGCGCCAGCAGCCCCAGGGTCACCGGGGAGCTGTTTTTT.

The chain uses TRBV4-1 and TRBJ2-5, with D unresolved. Germline lookup yields CDR1 MGHRA and CDR2 YSYEKL. The CDR3 contains 13 residues. The V end was cut by 0 bases, the J end by 3 bases, with 5 bases between. The CDR3 DNA sequence: TGCGCCAGCAGCCAAGATCTAGAAGAGACCCAGTACTTC. Its translation is CASSQDLEETQYF.

The rearrangement links TRBV5-5 to TRBJ1-1; unclear D gene. CDR3 length: 11 residues. Germline CDR1 is SGHKS and CDR2 is YYEKEE (reference sequence). V was clipped by 1 base and J by 8 bases, with 6 bases between them. The CDR3 DNA is TGTGCCAGCAGCTTGAACGAGGAAGCTTTCTTT. Translation gives CASSLNEEAFF.

This chain joins TRBV18 and TRBJ1-1, with D maybe TRBD1 (5 bases). Trimming pared 6 bases from V and 1 base from J, leaving 18 bases between. This CDR3 is 16 amino acids long. CDR1 and CDR2 (germline): KGHSH, LQKENI. Here the CDR3 reads CASSAMVGTENTEAFF. In DNA form, the CDR3 reads TGTGCCAGCTCCGCAATGGTCGGGACCGAGAACACTGAAGCTTTCTTT.

The V and J genes are TRBV19 and TRBJ1-1, with no clear D. The CDR3 totals 14 residues. The germline CDR1 and CDR2 sequences are LNHDA and SQIVND (reference sequence). Trimming removed 1 base from V and 0 bases from J, with 6 bases in between. CDR3 bases: TGTGCCAGTAGTATAGGTCAGATGAACACTGAAGCTTTCTTT. It codes for CASSIGQMNTEAFF.

This sequence joins TRBV20-1 and TRBJ2-4, with D possibly being TRBD1 (5 bases). Trimming shortened V by 3 bases and J by 7 bases, and 22 bases separated the two germline ends. Germline lookup yields CDR1 DFQATT and CDR2 SNEGSKA (reference sequence). The CDR3 runs to 16 residues. The CDR3 reads CSASKTELVDRNIQYF. The CDR3 region has the DNA TGCAGTGCTAGTAAGACAGAGCTAGTGGATAGGAACATTCAGTACTTC.

The chain carries TRBV28 and TRBJ2-1, with 10 positions matching TRBD1. This CDR3 region has 14 residues. Trimming removed 6 bases from V and 9 bases from J; junction bases left unmatched: 8. Per the germline V gene, CDR1 is MDHEN and CDR2 is SYDVKM. The CDR3 region is CASSTGTGVGEQFF. In DNA form, the CDR3 reads TGTGCCAGCAGCACCGGGACAGGGGTCGGTGAGCAGTTCTTC.

The CDR3 loop reads CASSPRWAVQETQYF. The CDR3 nucleotides are TGTGCCAGCTCACCGCGTTGGGCGGTACAAGAGACCCAGTACTTC. The V gene is TRBV18, the J gene TRBJ2-5; D unclear. The germline V gene encodes CDR1 KGHSH and CDR2 LQKENI. The CDR3 is 15 amino acids. The germline V and J ends were trimmed by 3 bases and 2 bases, with 13 bases remaining between them.

In DNA, the CDR3 is TGTGCCAGCAGCTTAGTTCAGCCCACCGGGGAGCTGTTTTTT. This codes for CASSLVQPTGELFF. The V gene is TRBV7-2, the J gene TRBJ2-2, with D unresolved. The CDR3 contains 14 residues. CDR1 is SGHTA, CDR2 FQGNSA, per germline. Trimming cost V 1 base and J 4 bases, with 7 bases left between them. Together with reference TRBV7-2 and TRBJ2-2, the CDR3 gives the full variable domain: GAGVSQSPSNKVTEKGKDVELRCDPISGHTALYWYRQSLGQGLEFLIYFQGNSAPDKSGLPSDRFSAERTGGSVSTLTIQRTQQEDSAVYLCASSLVQPTGELFFGEGSRLTVL.

The genes are TRBV7-9 and TRBJ2-2; 10 bases align to TRBD2. The CDR3 length is 15 residues. The germline CDR1 and CDR2 sequences are SEHNR and FQNEAQ (reference sequence). The J segment lost 6 bases and the V segment lost 6 bases, leaving 7 bases of the junction unmatched. The CDR3 is CASRRAGGPAGELFF. As DNA, the CDR3 is TGTGCCAGCAGGCGAGCGGGAGGGCCCGCCGGGGAGCTGTTTTTT. Full variable domain (remainder filled in from reference TRBV7-9 and TRBJ2-2): DTGVSQNPRHKITKRGQNVTFRCDPISEHNRLYWYRQTLGQGPEFLTYFQNEAQLEKSRLLSDRFSAERPKGSFSTLEIQRTEQGDSAMYLCASRRAGGPAGELFFGEGSRLTVL.

The chain carries TRBV7-6 and TRBJ2-3, with 12 bases fitting TRBD2. Germline loops: CDR1 SGHVS, CDR2 FNYEAQ. J lost 3 bases, V lost 4 bases, and 5 bases had no gene match. The CDR3 is 16 amino acids. Here the CDR3 reads CASSSLAGGLTDTQYF. As DNA, the CDR3 is TGTGCCAGCAGCTCACTAGCGGGAGGTCTGACAGATACGCAGTATTTT. Combining the CDR3 with reference TRBV7-6 and TRBJ2-3 gives the whole variable domain GAGVSQSPRYKVTKRGQDVALRCDPISGHVSLYWYRQALGQGPEFLTYFNYEAQQDKSGLPNDRFSAERPEGSISTLTIQRTEQRDSAMYRCASSSLAGGLTDTQYFGPGTRLTVL.